This T cell receptor beta chain was obtained from a study of graft-versus-host responses after intestinal transplantation. Study context: Each of the recipients got a multivisceral, liver-intestinal, or isolated intestinal transplant. For around 3 years after anti-thymocyte globulin induction, all recipients took tacrolimus and steroids.

Study results and caveats: Early post-transplant HvG declines showed an association with peak circulating GvH clone levels.

The table came from immunoSEQ multiplex PCR; TCRdb's copy has only in-frame clones and leaves some out. The sample has tens of thousands of clones, roughly 91% seen once; the top ten hold 2% to 2.5%. Trimming cost V 5 bases and J 7 bases; bases outside gene matches: 6. The CDR3 extends over 12 amino acids. From germline, CDR1 is SQVTM and CDR2 ANQGSEA. On this clone: Its antigen remains unknown.

This sequence was found in a human donor who received an intestinal transplant. Source: unstimulated CD8+ T cells sorted from spleen or lymph node cells, taken before intestinal transplant. V is TRBV29-1 and J is TRBJ1-2, with TRBD1 matching over 8 bases. The CDR3 nucleotides read TGCAGCGTTTTAACAGGGGGACGTGGCTACACCTTC. It codes for CSVLTGGRGYTF. The full variable domain, in which reference TRBV29-1 and TRBJ1-2 provide the parts outside the CDR3, is SAVISQKPSRDICQRGTSLTIQCQVDSQVTMMFWYRQQPGQSLTLIATANQGSEATYESGFVIDKFPISRPNLTFSTLTVSNMSPEDSSIYLCSVLTGGRGYTFGSGTRLTVV.